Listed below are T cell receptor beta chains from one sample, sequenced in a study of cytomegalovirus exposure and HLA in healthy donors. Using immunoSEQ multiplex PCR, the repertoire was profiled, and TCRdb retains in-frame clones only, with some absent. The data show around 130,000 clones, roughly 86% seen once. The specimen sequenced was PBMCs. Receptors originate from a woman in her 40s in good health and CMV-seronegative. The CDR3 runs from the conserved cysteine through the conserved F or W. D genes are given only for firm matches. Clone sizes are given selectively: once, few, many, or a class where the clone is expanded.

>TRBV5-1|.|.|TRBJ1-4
TGCGCCAGCACCCTACGGGGAGCTAATGAAAAACTGTTTTTT
CASTLRGANEKLFF
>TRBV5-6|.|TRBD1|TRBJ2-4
TGTGCCAGCAGCATTATACCGGGACAGGGGGCACGGACGAGAAACATTCAGTACTTC
CASSIIPGQGARTRNIQYF
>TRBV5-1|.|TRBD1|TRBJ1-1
TGCGCCAGCAGGAGGACAGGGTCGATGAACACTGAAGCTTTCTTT
CASRRTGSMNTEAFF
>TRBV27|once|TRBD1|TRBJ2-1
TGTGCCAGCAGTCGGACAGGGTATGAGCAGTTCTTC
CASSRTGYEQFF
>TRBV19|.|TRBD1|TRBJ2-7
TGTGCCAGGCCATTTTTTAAAACCTCCGGGACAGGGTACTACGAGCAGTACTTC
CARPFFKTSGTGYYEQYF
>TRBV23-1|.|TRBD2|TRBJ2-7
TGCGCCAGCAGTCAATCGGTCCGGGAGGGCCTTGGCGAGCAGTACTTC
CASSQSVREGLGEQYF
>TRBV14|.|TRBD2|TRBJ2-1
TGTGCCAGCAGCCAGACTAGCGCCTACAATGAGCAGTTCTTC
CASSQTSAYNEQFF
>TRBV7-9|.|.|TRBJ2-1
TGTGCCAGCAGCTCCGTCTACAATGAGCAGTTCTTC
CASSSVYNEQFF
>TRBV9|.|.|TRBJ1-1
TGTGCCAGCAGCGTAGATATTATTGGGGGGAAAGGGGCTTTCTTT
CASSVDIIGGKGAFF
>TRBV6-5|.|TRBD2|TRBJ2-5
TGTGCCAGCAGTTACGAGGCGGGAGAAGAGACCCAGTACTTC
CASSYEAGEETQYF
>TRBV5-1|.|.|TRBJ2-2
TGCGCCAGCAGCCCTAACACCGGGGAGCTGTTTTTT
CASSPNTGELFF
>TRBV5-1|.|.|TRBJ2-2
TGCGCCAGCAGCTTTAGTGTCAGGGGATTGGACACCGGGGAGCTGTTTTTT
CASSFSVRGLDTGELFF
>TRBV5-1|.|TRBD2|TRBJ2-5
TGCGCCAGCAGCCGCGGACTAGCGGTCCAAGAGACCCAGTACTTC
CASSRGLAVQETQYF
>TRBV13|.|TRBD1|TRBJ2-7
TGTGCCAGCAGCTTAGGGACAGGGGAGAGGGAGCAGTACTTC
CASSLGTGEREQYF
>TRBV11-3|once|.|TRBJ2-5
TGTGCCAGCAGCGTTCTAAGAGGAGGAGAGACCCAGTACTTC
CASSVLRGGETQYF
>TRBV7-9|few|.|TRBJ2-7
TGTGCCAGCAGCCAGAAGCGGTCTGCCGAGCAGTACTTC
CASSQKRSAEQYF
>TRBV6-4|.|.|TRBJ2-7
TGTGCCAGCCCTTGGGGGCCTAGCTTTCACTACGAGCAGTACTTC
CASPWGPSFHYEQYF
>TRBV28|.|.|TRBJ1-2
TGTGCCAGCAGCTCAGTGGGCGGCTACACCTTC
CASSSVGGYTF
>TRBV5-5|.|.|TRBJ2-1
TGTGCCAGCAGCCGGACCCCCCCAGGGAATGAGCAGTTCTTC
CASSRTPPGNEQFF
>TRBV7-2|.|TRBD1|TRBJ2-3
TGTGCCAGCAGATCCAGACAGGGTGTAACAGATACGCAGTATTTT
CASRSRQGVTDTQYF
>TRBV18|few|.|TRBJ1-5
TGTGCCAGCTCACCACCGGGAAAGGGGAGCAATCAGCCCCAGCATTTT
CASSPPGKGSNQPQHF
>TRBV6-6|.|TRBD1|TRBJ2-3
TGTGCCAGCAAAAGTCCCCGGGACAGGGGGTATGATACGCAGTATTTT
CASKSPRDRGYDTQYF
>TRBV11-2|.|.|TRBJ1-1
TGTGCCAGCAGCTTAGCGACAGGTTGGACTGAAGCTTTCTTT
CASSLATGWTEAFF
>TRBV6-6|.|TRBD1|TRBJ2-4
TGTGCCAGCAGGGACAGGGGATGGGTCAAAAACATTCAGTACTTC
CASRDRGWVKNIQYF
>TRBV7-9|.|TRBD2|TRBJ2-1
TGTGCCAGCCCCCGGGCAGGCGGGAGTGTCGACAATGAGCAGTTCTTC
CASPRAGGSVDNEQFF
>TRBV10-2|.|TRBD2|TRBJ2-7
TGCGCCAGCAGGCCGGTGACTAGCGGGACTCGCTACGAGCAGTACTTC
CASRPVTSGTRYEQYF
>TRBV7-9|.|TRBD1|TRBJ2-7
TGTGCCAGCAGCTTAGGACCCGAAGGACAGGGGAAGTACTTC
CASSLGPEGQGKYF
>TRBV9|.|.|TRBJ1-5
TGTGCCAGCAGCGTAGGCACAGCAAATCAGCCCCAGCATTTT
CASSVGTANQPQHF
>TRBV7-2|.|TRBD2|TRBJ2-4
TGTGCCAGCAGGGCCGGGGCTAGCGGAAACATTCAGTACTTC
CASRAGASGNIQYF
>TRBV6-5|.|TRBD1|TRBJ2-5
TGTGCCAGCAGTTACGGACAGGGGGTAAGGCAGTACTTC
CASSYGQGVRQYF
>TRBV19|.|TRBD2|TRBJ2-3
TGTGCCAGTAGTTCCGGGGGAGGGCTAGATACGCAGTATTTT
CASSSGGGLDTQYF
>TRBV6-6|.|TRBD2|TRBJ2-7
TGTGCCAGCAGTTACCCCTTGGGGGAGGGCCTCGACGAGCAGTACTTC
CASSYPLGEGLDEQYF
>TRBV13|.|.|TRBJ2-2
TGTGCCAGCAGCTTAGGATTCCACGGGGAGCTGTTTTTT
CASSLGFHGELFF
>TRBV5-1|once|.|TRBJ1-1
TGCGCCAGCAGCTTCGGACAGAGTATTTCTGAAGCTTTCTTT
CASSFGQSISEAFF
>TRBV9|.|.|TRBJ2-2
TGTGCCAGCAGTCGGGACTTTAGCACCGGGGAGCTGTTTTTT
CASSRDFSTGELFF
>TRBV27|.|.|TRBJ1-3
TGTGCCAGCAGTTTAAGGGGGGGCGGACTCTCTGGAAACACCATATATTTT
CASSLRGGGLSGNTIYF
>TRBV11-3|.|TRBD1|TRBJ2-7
TGTGCCAGCAGCTTGACAGGGGTAGATGAATACTTC
CASSLTGVDEYF
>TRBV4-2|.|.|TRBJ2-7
TGTGCCAGCAGCCAACCGGGACTCGAACCCTCCTACGAGCAGTACTTC
CASSQPGLEPSYEQYF
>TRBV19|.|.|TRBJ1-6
TGTGTCATTACCAGGGGCGTACCTTATAATTCACCCCTCCACTTT
CVITRGVPYNSPLHF
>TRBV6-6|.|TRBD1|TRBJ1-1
TGTGCCAGCAGCCTGACAGGGACAGGGAACACTGAAGCTTTCTTT
CASSLTGTGNTEAFF
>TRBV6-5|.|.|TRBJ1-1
TGTGCCAGCGGTGCGGGGGCGTGGGGGACTGAAGCTTTCTTT
CASGAGAWGTEAFF
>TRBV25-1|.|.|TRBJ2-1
TGTGCCAGCAGTGTGCGGGAAGCTATCGTCGGGGAGCAGTTCTTC
CASSVREAIVGEQFF
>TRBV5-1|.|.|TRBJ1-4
TGCGCCAGCAGCCCGGGGGGATCACAGGGAGATAATGAAAAACTGTTTTTT
CASSPGGSQGDNEKLFF
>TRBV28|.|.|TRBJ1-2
TGTGCCAGCAATAGGGGACTTAACTATGGCTACACCTTC
CASNRGLNYGYTF
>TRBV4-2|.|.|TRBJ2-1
TGTGCCAGCAGCCAACTTATGGACTCGTACAATGAGCAGTTCTTC
CASSQLMDSYNEQFF
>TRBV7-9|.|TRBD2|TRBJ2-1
TGTGCCAGCAGGTATAGCGGGAGTGGAGATGAGCAGTTCTTC
CASRYSGSGDEQFF
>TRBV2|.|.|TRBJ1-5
TGTGCCAGCAGTGACAGGGGTGGTCTTCAGCCCCAGCATTTT
CASSDRGGLQPQHF
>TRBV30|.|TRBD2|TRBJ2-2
TGTGCCTGGAGGCGAGCGGGACTTAACACCGGGGAGCTGTTTTTT
CAWRRAGLNTGELFF
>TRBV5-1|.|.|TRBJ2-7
TGCGCCAGCAGCCTGACGGGTTTCCACGAGCAGTACTTC
CASSLTGFHEQYF
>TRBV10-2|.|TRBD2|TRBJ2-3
TGCGCCAGCCGCGGGACTAGCGGGAAACGATTCACAGATACGCAGTATTTT
CASRGTSGKRFTDTQYF